The rows below give T cell receptor beta chains drawn from one sample of a study of cytomegalovirus exposure and HLA in healthy donors. The method was immunoSEQ multiplex PCR; TCRdb's version includes in-frame clones alone and lacks a portion of them. The sample records some 88,000 clones, approximately 96% being singletons. Sample: PBMCs. The receptors here all came from a man aged 18 to 30 in good health and CMV-seronegative. Both conserved end residues are trimmed from each CDR3. The D gene is left open where the match is weak. Size tells how often a clone was seen (once, few, many) or the class of an expanded clone, and some rows leave it out.

CDR3aa: ASSFGGLDTQY
j_gene: TRBJ2-3
abundance: .
d_gene: .
v_gene: TRBV11-2

CDR3aa: ASRKVYGSSYNEQF
j_gene: TRBJ2-1
abundance: .
d_gene: .
v_gene: TRBV4-2

CDR3aa: ASSYSLGGSSYEQY
j_gene: TRBJ2-7
abundance: .
d_gene: TRBD1
v_gene: TRBV6-5

CDR3aa: ASSATSGSSYNEQF
j_gene: TRBJ2-1
abundance: .
d_gene: TRBD2
v_gene: TRBV9

CDR3aa: ASSEQGTYGYT
j_gene: TRBJ1-2
abundance: .
d_gene: .
v_gene: TRBV6-1

CDR3aa: ASSGTGAGYEQY
j_gene: TRBJ2-7
abundance: .
d_gene: TRBD1
v_gene: TRBV28

CDR3aa: ASTQHRSYNEQF
j_gene: TRBJ2-1
abundance: .
d_gene: .
v_gene: TRBV27

CDR3aa: ASSEASGVNYGYT
j_gene: TRBJ1-2
abundance: .
d_gene: .
v_gene: TRBV6-1

CDR3aa: AWREVGADTQY
j_gene: TRBJ2-3
abundance: .
d_gene: TRBD2
v_gene: TRBV30

CDR3aa: ASSYEAVYGYT
j_gene: TRBJ1-2
abundance: .
d_gene: .
v_gene: TRBV7-2

CDR3aa: ASTSPEAYEQY
j_gene: TRBJ2-7
abundance: .
d_gene: .
v_gene: TRBV6-5

CDR3aa: ASSLTGAFRTEAF
j_gene: TRBJ1-1
abundance: .
d_gene: TRBD1
v_gene: TRBV7-8

CDR3aa: ASSYTTGDREKLF
j_gene: TRBJ1-4
abundance: .
d_gene: TRBD1
v_gene: TRBV6-6

CDR3aa: SARVGLEF
j_gene: TRBJ2-1
abundance: .
d_gene: TRBD2
v_gene: TRBV20-1

CDR3aa: ASSLMSSPKYEQY
j_gene: TRBJ2-7
abundance: .
d_gene: .
v_gene: TRBV7-9

CDR3aa: ASSLFPLTSGAFTDTQY
j_gene: TRBJ2-3
abundance: .
d_gene: TRBD2
v_gene: TRBV7-9

CDR3aa: ASSLEGLAYNEQF
j_gene: TRBJ2-1
abundance: .
d_gene: TRBD2
v_gene: TRBV5-1

CDR3aa: ASSPRGGGTEAF
j_gene: TRBJ1-1
abundance: .
d_gene: .
v_gene: TRBV18

CDR3aa: SVDLGGSSYNEQF
j_gene: TRBJ2-1
abundance: .
d_gene: .
v_gene: TRBV29-1

CDR3aa: ASSPGQTGYEQY
j_gene: .
abundance: .
d_gene: .
v_gene: TRBV28

CDR3aa: ASSFREQVGRETQY
j_gene: TRBJ2-5
abundance: .
d_gene: .
v_gene: TRBV5-1

CDR3aa: ASSWPETASSGANVLT
j_gene: TRBJ2-6
abundance: once
d_gene: .
v_gene: TRBV28

CDR3aa: ASSSRGPANEKLF
j_gene: TRBJ1-4
abundance: once
d_gene: TRBD1
v_gene: TRBV11-3

CDR3aa: ASSFGASYEQY
j_gene: TRBJ2-7
abundance: .
d_gene: .
v_gene: TRBV7-9

CDR3aa: AISEGTSGSPEQF
j_gene: TRBJ2-1
abundance: .
d_gene: TRBD2
v_gene: TRBV10-3

CDR3aa: ASSPLTPQGAREGYT
j_gene: TRBJ1-2
abundance: .
d_gene: TRBD1
v_gene: TRBV27

CDR3aa: ASSFEAHGYT
j_gene: TRBJ1-2
abundance: .
d_gene: .
v_gene: TRBV5-1

CDR3aa: ASSLVLDYPGLYEQY
j_gene: TRBJ2-7
abundance: once
d_gene: .
v_gene: TRBV5-4

CDR3aa: ASSLRGQSSYEQY
j_gene: TRBJ2-7
abundance: once
d_gene: .
v_gene: TRBV11-2

CDR3aa: ASSLASEGPQH
j_gene: TRBJ1-5
abundance: .
d_gene: .
v_gene: TRBV5-1

CDR3aa: AIAGTGTEAVNEQF
j_gene: TRBJ2-1
abundance: .
d_gene: TRBD1
v_gene: TRBV14

CDR3aa: ASSQGGFSEQY
j_gene: TRBJ2-7
abundance: once
d_gene: .
v_gene: TRBV4-1

CDR3aa: ASKVGQNTGELF
j_gene: TRBJ2-2
abundance: once
d_gene: .
v_gene: TRBV19

CDR3aa: AISVGTGMNNEQF
j_gene: TRBJ2-1
abundance: .
d_gene: TRBD1
v_gene: TRBV10-3

CDR3aa: ASSLLSGVNEQF
j_gene: TRBJ2-1
abundance: once
d_gene: .
v_gene: TRBV7-3

CDR3aa: ASSRQGAFLGGYT
j_gene: TRBJ1-2
abundance: .
d_gene: TRBD1
v_gene: TRBV6-5

CDR3aa: ASSSSRERGLNTEAF
j_gene: TRBJ1-1
abundance: .
d_gene: TRBD1
v_gene: TRBV28

CDR3aa: ASSFGGGSTDTQY
j_gene: TRBJ2-3
abundance: .
d_gene: .
v_gene: TRBV7-2

CDR3aa: ASSSSTGGSDTQY
j_gene: TRBJ2-3
abundance: .
d_gene: .
v_gene: TRBV5-4

CDR3aa: ASSYSTGAGANVLT
j_gene: TRBJ2-6
abundance: .
d_gene: .
v_gene: TRBV6-5

CDR3aa: ASSDQTSGTYNEQF
j_gene: TRBJ2-1
abundance: .
d_gene: TRBD2
v_gene: TRBV10-1

CDR3aa: ASSTLLAYNEQF
j_gene: TRBJ2-1
abundance: .
d_gene: TRBD2
v_gene: TRBV19

CDR3aa: ASSLLRADTQY
j_gene: TRBJ2-3
abundance: .
d_gene: .
v_gene: TRBV14

CDR3aa: ASPRTGDGEKLF
j_gene: TRBJ1-4
abundance: .
d_gene: TRBD1
v_gene: TRBV27

CDR3aa: ASSEQRGLNQPQH
j_gene: TRBJ1-5
abundance: .
d_gene: .
v_gene: TRBV2

CDR3aa: ASSWTSSEGYEQY
j_gene: TRBJ2-7
abundance: .
d_gene: TRBD2
v_gene: TRBV6-5

CDR3aa: ASTKESGGGYNEQF
j_gene: TRBJ2-1
abundance: .
d_gene: .
v_gene: TRBV5-1

CDR3aa: AWSSNLDSYEQY
j_gene: TRBJ2-7
abundance: .
d_gene: .
v_gene: TRBV30

CDR3aa: ASSQDGRTSGSHETQY
j_gene: TRBJ2-5
abundance: .
d_gene: TRBD2
v_gene: TRBV4-2

CDR3aa: SVDWQERGQETQY
j_gene: TRBJ2-5
abundance: .
d_gene: .
v_gene: TRBV29-1

CDR3aa: ASSPSRLAGESTDTQY
j_gene: TRBJ2-3
abundance: .
d_gene: TRBD2
v_gene: TRBV18

CDR3aa: ASSLGMTGQLGVGYT
j_gene: TRBJ1-2
abundance: .
d_gene: .
v_gene: TRBV5-4